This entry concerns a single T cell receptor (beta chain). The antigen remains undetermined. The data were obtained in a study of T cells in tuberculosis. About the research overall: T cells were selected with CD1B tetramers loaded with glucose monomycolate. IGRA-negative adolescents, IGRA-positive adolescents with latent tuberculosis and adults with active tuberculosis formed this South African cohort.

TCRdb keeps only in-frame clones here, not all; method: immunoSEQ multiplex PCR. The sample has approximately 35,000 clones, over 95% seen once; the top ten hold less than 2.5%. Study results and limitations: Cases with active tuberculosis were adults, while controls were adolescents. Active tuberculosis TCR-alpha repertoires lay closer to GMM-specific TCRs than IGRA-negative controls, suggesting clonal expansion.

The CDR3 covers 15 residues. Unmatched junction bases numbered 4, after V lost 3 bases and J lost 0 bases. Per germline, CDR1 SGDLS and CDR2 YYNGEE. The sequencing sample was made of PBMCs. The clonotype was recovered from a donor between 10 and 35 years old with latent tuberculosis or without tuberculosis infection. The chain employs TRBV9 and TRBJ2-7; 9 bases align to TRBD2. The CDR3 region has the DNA TGTGCCAGCAGCGAACTAGCGGGTATCTCCTACGAGCAGTACTTC. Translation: CASSELAGISYEQYF.